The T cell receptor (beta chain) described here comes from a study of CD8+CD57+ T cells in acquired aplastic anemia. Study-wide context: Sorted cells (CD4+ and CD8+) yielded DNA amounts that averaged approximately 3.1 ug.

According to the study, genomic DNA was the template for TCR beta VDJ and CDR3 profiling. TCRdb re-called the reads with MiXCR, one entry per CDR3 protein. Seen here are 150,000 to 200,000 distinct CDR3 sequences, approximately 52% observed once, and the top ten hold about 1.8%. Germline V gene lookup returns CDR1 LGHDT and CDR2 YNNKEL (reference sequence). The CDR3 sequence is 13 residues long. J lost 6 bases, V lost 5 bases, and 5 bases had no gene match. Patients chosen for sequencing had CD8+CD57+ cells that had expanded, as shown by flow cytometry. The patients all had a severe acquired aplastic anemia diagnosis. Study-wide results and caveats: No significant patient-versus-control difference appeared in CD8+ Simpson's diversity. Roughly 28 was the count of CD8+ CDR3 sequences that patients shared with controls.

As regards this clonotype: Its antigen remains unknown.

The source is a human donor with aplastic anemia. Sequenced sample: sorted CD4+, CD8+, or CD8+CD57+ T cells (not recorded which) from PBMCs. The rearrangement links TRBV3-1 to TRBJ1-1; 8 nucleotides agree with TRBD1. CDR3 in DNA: TGTGCCAGCAGCTCCAGGGGGCTCGCTGAAGCTTTCTTT. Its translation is CASSSRGLAEAFF.